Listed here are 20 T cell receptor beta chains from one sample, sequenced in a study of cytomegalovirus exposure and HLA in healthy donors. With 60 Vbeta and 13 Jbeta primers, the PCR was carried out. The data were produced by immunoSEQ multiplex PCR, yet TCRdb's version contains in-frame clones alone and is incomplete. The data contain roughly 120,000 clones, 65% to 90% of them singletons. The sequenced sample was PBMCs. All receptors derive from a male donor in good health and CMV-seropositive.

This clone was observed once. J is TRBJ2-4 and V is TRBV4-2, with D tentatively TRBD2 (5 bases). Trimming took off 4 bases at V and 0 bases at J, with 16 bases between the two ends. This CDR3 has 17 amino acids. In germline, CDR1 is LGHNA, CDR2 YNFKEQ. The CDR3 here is CASSPSGRVLAKNIQYF. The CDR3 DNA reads TGTGCCAGCAGCCCCTCGGGGAGAGTCTTAGCCAAAAACATTCAGTACTTC.

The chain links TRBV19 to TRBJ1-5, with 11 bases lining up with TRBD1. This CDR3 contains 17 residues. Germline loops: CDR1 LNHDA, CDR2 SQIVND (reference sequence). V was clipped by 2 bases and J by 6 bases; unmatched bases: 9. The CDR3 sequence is CASSILFSDRGLQPQHF. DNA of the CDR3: TGTGCCAGTAGTATACTATTTTCGGACAGGGGGCTTCAGCCCCAGCATTTT. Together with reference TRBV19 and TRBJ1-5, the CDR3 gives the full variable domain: DGGITQSPKYLFRKEGQNVTLSCEQNLNHDAMYWYRQDPGQGLRLIYYSQIVNDFQKGDIAEGYSVSREKKESFPLTVTSAQKNPTAFYLCASSILFSDRGLQPQHFGDGTRLSIL.

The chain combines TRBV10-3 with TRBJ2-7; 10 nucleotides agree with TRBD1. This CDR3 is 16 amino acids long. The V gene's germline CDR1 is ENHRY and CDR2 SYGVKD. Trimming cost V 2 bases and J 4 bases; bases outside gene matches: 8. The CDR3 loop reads CAISEEGGQGPYEQYF. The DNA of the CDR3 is TGTGCCATCAGTGAGGAGGGGGGACAGGGGCCATACGAGCAGTACTTC.

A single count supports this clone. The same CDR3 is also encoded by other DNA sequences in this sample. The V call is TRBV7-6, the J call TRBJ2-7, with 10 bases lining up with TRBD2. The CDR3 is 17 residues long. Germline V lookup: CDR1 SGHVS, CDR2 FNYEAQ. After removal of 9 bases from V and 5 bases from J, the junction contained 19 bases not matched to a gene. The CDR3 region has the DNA TGTGCCAGTAGCCAATTGCTCCTAGCGGGAGACCCCCACGAGCAGTACTTC. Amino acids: CASSQLLLAGDPHEQYF.

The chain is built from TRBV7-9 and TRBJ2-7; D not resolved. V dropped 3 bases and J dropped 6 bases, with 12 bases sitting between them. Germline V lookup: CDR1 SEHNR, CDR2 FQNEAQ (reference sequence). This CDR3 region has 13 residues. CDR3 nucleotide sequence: TGTGCCAGCAGCTTCGGCGGAGCCTTCGAGCAGTACTTC. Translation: CASSFGGAFEQYF.

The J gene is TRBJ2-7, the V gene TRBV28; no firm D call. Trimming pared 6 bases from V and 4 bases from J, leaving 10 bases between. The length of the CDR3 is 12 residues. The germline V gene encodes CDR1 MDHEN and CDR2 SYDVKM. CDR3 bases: TGTGCCAGCAGCTCCTCGAGTTACGAGCAGTACTTC. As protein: CASSSSSYEQYF.

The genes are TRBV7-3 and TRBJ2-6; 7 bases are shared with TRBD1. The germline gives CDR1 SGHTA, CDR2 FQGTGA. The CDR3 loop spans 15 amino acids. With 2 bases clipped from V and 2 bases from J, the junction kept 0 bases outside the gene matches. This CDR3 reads CASSLQGAGANVLTF. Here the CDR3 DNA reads TGTGCCAGCAGCTTACAGGGGGCTGGGGCCAACGTCCTGACTTTC.

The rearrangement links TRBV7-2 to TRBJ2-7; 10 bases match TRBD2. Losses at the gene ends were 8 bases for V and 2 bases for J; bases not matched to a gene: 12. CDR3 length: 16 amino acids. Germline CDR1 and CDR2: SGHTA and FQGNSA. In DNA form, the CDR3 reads TGTGCCAGCTACAGCCCAAGCGGGAGGGGCGCCTACGAGCAGTACTTC. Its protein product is CASYSPSGRGAYEQYF.

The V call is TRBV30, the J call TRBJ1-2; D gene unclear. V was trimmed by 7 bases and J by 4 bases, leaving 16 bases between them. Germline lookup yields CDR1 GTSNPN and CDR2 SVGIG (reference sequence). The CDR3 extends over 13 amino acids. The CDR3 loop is CAYTDGVSYGYTF. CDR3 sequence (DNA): TGTGCCTATACCGACGGGGTGAGCTATGGCTACACCTTC.

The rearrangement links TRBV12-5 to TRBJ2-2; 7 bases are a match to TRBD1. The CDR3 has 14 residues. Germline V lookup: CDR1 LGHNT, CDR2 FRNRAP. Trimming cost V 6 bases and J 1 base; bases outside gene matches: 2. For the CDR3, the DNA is TGTGCTAGTGGGAGACAGGGGAACACCGGGGAGCTGTTTTTT. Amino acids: CASGRQGNTGELFF.

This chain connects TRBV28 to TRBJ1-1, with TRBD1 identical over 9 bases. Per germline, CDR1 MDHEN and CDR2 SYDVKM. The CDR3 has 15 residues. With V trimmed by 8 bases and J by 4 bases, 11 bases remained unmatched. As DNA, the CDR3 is TGTGCCAGCTCAACTGGGACAGGGCGGGGCACTGAAGCTTTCTTT. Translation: CASSTGTGRGTEAFF. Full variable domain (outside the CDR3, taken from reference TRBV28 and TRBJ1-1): DVKVTQSSRYLVKRTGEKVFLECVQDMDHENMFWYRQDPGLGLRLIYFSYDVKMKEKGDIPEGYSVSREKKERFSLILESASTNQTSMYLCASSTGTGRGTEAFFGQGTRLTVV.

This CDR3 reads CASSFSPGGHPYEQYF. CDR3 DNA: TGTGCCAGCAGCTTTTCCCCTGGAGGGCACCCCTACGAGCAGTACTTC. The rearrangement uses TRBV7-9 and TRBJ2-5; D is perhaps TRBD2 (6 bases). The J call could be wrong; TRBJ2-7 is a better fit for the DNA end. CDR1 and CDR2 from the germline V gene are SEHNR and FQNEAQ (reference sequence). The CDR3 is made up of 16 amino acids.

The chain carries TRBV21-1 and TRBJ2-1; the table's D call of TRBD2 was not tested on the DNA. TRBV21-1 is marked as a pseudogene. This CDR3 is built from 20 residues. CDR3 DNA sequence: TGTGCCAGCGGGGTTAGCGGGAGTCAAACCGGCATCTGGCACTACAATGAGCAGTTCTTC. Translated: CASGVSGSQTGIWHYNEQFF.

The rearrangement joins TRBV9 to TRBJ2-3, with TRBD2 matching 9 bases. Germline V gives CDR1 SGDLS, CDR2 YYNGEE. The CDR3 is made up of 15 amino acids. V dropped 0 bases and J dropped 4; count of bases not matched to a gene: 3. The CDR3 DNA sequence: TGTGCCAGCAGCGTAGGGACTAGCGCGCCAGATACGCAGTATTTT. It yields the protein CASSVGTSAPDTQYF.

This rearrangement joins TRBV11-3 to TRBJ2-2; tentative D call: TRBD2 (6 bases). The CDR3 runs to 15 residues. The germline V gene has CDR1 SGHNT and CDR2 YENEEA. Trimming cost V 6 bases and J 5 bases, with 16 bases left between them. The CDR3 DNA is TGTGCCAGCAGTCGGGACTCAGGAACAACCGGGGAGCTGTTTTTT. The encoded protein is CASSRDSGTTGELFF.

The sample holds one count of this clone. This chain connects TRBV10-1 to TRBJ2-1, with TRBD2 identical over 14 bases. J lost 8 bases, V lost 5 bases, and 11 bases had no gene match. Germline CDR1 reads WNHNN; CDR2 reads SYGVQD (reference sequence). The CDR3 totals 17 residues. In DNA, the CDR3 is TGCGCCAGCAGTCAACCCCTAAGGGGACTAGCGGGAGATGAGCAGTTCTTC. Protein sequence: CASSQPLRGLAGDEQFF.

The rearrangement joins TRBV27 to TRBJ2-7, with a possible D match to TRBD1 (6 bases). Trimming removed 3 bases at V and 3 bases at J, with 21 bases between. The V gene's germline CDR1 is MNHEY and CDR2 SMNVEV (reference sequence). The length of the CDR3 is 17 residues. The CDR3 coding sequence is TGTGCCAGCAGTTTGGGCAGCCGGACAGCCGGTCTCTACGAGCAGTACTTC. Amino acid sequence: CASSLGSRTAGLYEQYF.

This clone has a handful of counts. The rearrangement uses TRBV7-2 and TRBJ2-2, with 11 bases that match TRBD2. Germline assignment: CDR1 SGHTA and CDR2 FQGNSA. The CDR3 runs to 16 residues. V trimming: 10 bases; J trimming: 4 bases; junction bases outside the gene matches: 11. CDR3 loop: CATSPGLAVITGELFF. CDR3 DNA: TGTGCCACATCCCCGGGACTAGCGGTAATCACCGGGGAGCTGTTTTTT.

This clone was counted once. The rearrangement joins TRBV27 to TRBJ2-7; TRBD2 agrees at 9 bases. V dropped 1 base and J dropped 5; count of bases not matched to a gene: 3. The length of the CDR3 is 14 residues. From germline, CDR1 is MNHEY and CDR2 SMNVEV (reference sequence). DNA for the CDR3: TGTGCCAGCAGTTTATGGGGCGGGGGGGACGAGCAGTACTTC. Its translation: CASSLWGGGDEQYF.

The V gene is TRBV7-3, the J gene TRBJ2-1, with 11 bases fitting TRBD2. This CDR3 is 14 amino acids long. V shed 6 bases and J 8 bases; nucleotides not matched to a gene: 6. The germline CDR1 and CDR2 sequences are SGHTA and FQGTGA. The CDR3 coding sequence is TGTGCCAGCAGGTCACTAGCGGGAGAATATGAGCAGTTCTTC. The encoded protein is CASRSLAGEYEQFF.